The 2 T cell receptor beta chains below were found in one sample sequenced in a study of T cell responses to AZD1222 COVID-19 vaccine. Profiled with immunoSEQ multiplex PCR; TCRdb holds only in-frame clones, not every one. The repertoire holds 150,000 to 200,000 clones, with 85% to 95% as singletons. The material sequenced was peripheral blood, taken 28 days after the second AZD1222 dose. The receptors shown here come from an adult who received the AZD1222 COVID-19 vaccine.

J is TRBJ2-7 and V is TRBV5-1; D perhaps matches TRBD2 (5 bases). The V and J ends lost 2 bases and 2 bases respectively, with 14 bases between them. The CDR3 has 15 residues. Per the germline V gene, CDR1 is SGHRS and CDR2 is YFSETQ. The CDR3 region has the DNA TGCGCCAGCAGCTTCGTTCCGGACTCTGCCTACGAGCAGTACTTC. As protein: CASSFVPDSAYEQYF. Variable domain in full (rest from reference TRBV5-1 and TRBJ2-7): KAGVTQTPRYLIKTRGQQVTLSCSPISGHRSVSWYQQTPGQGLQFLFEYFSETQRNKGNFPGRFSGRQFSNSRSEMNVSTLELGDSALYLCASSFVPDSAYEQYFGPGTRLTVT.

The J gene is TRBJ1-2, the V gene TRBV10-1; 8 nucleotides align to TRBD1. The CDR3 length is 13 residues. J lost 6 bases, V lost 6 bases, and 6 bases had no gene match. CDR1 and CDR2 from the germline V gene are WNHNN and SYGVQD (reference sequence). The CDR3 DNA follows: TGCGCCAGCAGCGGACAGGGTTTCGATGGCTACACCTTC. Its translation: CASSGQGFDGYTF.